The 22 T cell receptor beta chains listed next were all sequenced from one sample in a study of T cell responses to AZD1222 COVID-19 vaccine. Sequenced by immunoSEQ multiplex PCR; TCRdb stores in-frame clones only, minus some. The repertoire includes under 170,000 clones, around 90% of them detected once, and approximately 3.5% sits in the top ten. The material sequenced was peripheral blood, taken 28 days after the second AZD1222 dose. These receptors were collected from an adult who received the AZD1222 COVID-19 vaccine.

The rearrangement joins TRBV18 to TRBJ2-4; 10 positions match TRBD1. The CDR3 is made up of 16 amino acids. The V gene end was trimmed by 0 bases and the J gene end by 1 base; junction bases not matched to a gene: 0. Germline V gene sequence: CDR1 KGHSH, CDR2 LQKENI. CDR3 in DNA: TGTGCCAGCTCACCACCGGGACAGGGGGCCAAAAACATTCAGTACTTC. Amino acids: CASSPPGQGAKNIQYF.

Here the CDR3 DNA reads TGTGCCAGCAACCTATTAAGGAACACTGAAGCTTTCTTT. It codes for CASNLLRNTEAFF. The rearrangement joins TRBV12-3 or TRBV12-4 to TRBJ1-1; D is unresolved. CDR3 length: 13 residues. V was shortened by 7 bases and J by 1 base, with 10 bases between the two germline ends.

The chain joins TRBV11-2 to TRBJ2-5; D uncertain. Germline V gene lookup returns CDR1 SGHAT and CDR2 FQNNGV. CDR3 size: 13 residues. Trimming pared 2 bases from V and 4 bases from J, leaving 8 bases between. CDR3 sequence reads: CASSLSDGETQYF. The CDR3 nucleotides read TGTGCCAGCAGCTTATCGGACGGAGAGACCCAGTACTTC.

This rearrangement joins TRBV14 to TRBJ2-3; D not certain. This CDR3 comprises 12 residues. Trimming removed 5 bases at V and 5 bases at J, with 8 bases between. Germline CDR1 reads SGHDN; CDR2 reads FVKESK. CDR3 sequence (DNA): TGTGCCAGCAGCAACTCTGGAGATACGCAGTATTTT. Translating gives CASSNSGDTQYF.

The chain combines TRBV25-1 with TRBJ1-2; 8 positions match TRBD1. Trimming took 3 bases from V and 3 from J; bases not matched to a gene: 6. The CDR3 loop spans 15 amino acids. From germline, CDR1 is MGHDK and CDR2 SYGVNS. DNA of the CDR3: TGTGCCAGCAGTGACCCAGGGGGCGCAGACTATGGCTACACCTTC. Its translation is CASSDPGGADYGYTF.

The CDR3 protein is CASSHATGDEQYF. CDR3 bases: TGTGCCAGCAGCCATGCGACAGGCGACGAGCAGTACTTC. The chain combines TRBV5-4 with TRBJ2-7, with D tentatively TRBD1 (6 bases). Germline-derived CDR1 and CDR2 are SGHNT and YYREEE (reference sequence). The CDR3 is 13 residues long. The ends were cut back, 4 bases at V and 5 bases at J, with 13 bases in the middle.

The V call is TRBV5-4, the J call TRBJ1-6; TRBD1 matches at 9 bases. Trimming at V came to 3 bases and at J to 10 bases, leaving 8 bases not matched to a gene. CDR1 SGHNT and CDR2 YYREEE come from the germline V gene (reference sequence). The CDR3 consists of 15 residues. The CDR3: CASSSTGTGRSPLHF. The CDR3 DNA is TGTGCCAGCAGCTCGACCGGGACAGGGAGATCACCCCTCCACTTT.

V usage is TRBV3-1 (or the pseudogene TRBV3-2) and J usage is TRBJ2-7, with 7 bases lining up with TRBD1. Germline-derived CDR1 and CDR2 are LGHDT and YNNKEL (reference sequence). The length of the CDR3 is 15 residues. V gave up 5 bases and J gave up 4 bases; unmatched junction bases: 11. The CDR3 is CASSGSRQGPYEQYF. The CDR3 DNA reads TGTGCCAGCAGCGGATCGCGACAGGGACCTTACGAGCAGTACTTC.

The J gene is TRBJ1-1, the V gene TRBV19; 7 nucleotides match TRBD1. The CDR3 has 16 amino acids. Germline CDR1 is LNHDA and CDR2 is SQIVND (reference sequence). V was pared by 3 bases and J by 4 bases, with 11 bases of the junction left unmatched. Here the CDR3 DNA reads TGTGCCAGTAGTATGGTGGCAGGGGGTGAGGGCACTGAAGCTTTCTTT. As protein: CASSMVAGGEGTEAFF.

The gene calls are TRBV5-4 and TRBJ2-4, with 7 bases matching TRBD2. From germline, CDR1 is SGHNT and CDR2 YYREEE (reference sequence). Trimming removed 0 bases from V and 3 bases from J; junction bases left unmatched: 6. The CDR3 extends over 16 amino acids. CDR3 residues: CASSLGGGRGKNIQYF. In nucleotides, the CDR3 is TGTGCCAGCAGCTTGGGAGGAGGGAGGGGCAAAAACATTCAGTACTTC.

About this clone: Additional DNA sequences in this sample encode the identical CDR3. This chain joins TRBV6-5 and TRBJ2-3; D is ambiguous. CDR1 MNHEY and CDR2 SVGAGI come from the germline V gene. The CDR3 spans 13 residues. Trimming shortened V by 6 bases and J by 0 bases, and 7 bases separated the two germline ends. CDR3 bases: TGTGCCAGCAGAACGGCTAGCACAGATACGCAGTATTTT. Its translation is CASRTASTDTQYF.

The chain couples TRBV7-9 to TRBJ1-5; D not certain. Germline loops: CDR1 SEHNR, CDR2 FQNEAQ (reference sequence). CDR3 length: 14 residues. V was trimmed by 3 bases and J by 3 bases, leaving 9 bases between them. CDR3 in DNA: TGTGCCAGCAGCTTGGAGACAAACAATCAGCCCCAGCATTTT. It codes for CASSLETNNQPQHF.

In this sample, this clone turned up once. This chain joins TRBV2 and TRBJ2-7; D is perhaps TRBD2 (7 bases). Germline assignment: CDR1 SNHLY and CDR2 FYNNEI. Trimming shortened V by 7 bases and J by 0 bases, and 22 bases separated the two germline ends. The CDR3 has 17 residues. This CDR3 is CASTGGGRDYISYEQYF. The CDR3, as DNA: TGTGCCAGCACGGGGGGCGGTAGGGACTATATCTCCTACGAGCAGTACTTC.

The genes are TRBV27 and TRBJ2-1; 10 nucleotides align to TRBD2. Germline CDR1 reads MNHEY; CDR2 reads SMNVEV (reference sequence). The CDR3 is made up of 15 amino acids. Germline trimming cut 3 bases from V and 9 bases from J; bases unmatched to any gene: 8. The CDR3 sequence: CASSFRLAGVVEQFF. As DNA, the CDR3 is TGTGCCAGCAGTTTTAGGCTAGCGGGAGTCGTTGAGCAGTTCTTC.

The V and J genes are TRBV5-1 and TRBJ2-1; maybe TRBD2 (6 bases). The V end lost 5 bases, the J end lost 4 bases, and 16 bases lay between the germline ends. Per germline, CDR1 SGHRS and CDR2 YFSETQ. The CDR3 has 15 residues. CDR3 sequence: CASSLGSSEYNEQFF. The CDR3 DNA sequence: TGCGCCAGCAGTCTCGGGTCTAGCGAGTACAATGAGCAGTTCTTC.

The chain is built from TRBV19 and TRBJ1-4; D remains unclear. The V end lost 5 bases, the J end lost 5 bases, and 9 bases lay between the germline ends. This CDR3 comprises 13 residues. Germline V CDR1 and CDR2: LNHDA, SQIVND (reference sequence). CDR3 loop: CASSVTVNEKLFF. CDR3 DNA sequence: TGTGCCAGTAGTGTGACGGTGAATGAAAAACTGTTTTTT.

The V call is TRBV6-6, the J call TRBJ2-7; 8 bases match TRBD1. The germline V gene encodes CDR1 MNHNY and CDR2 SVGAGI (reference sequence). Losses at the gene ends were 6 bases for V and 2 bases for J; bases not matched to a gene: 9. This CDR3 has 15 amino acids. CDR3 DNA: TGTGCCAGCAGACCCGGACAGGGTGTGGCCTACGAGCAGTACTTC. It specifies CASRPGQGVAYEQYF.

This sequence joins TRBV6-5 and TRBJ1-5, with D perhaps matching TRBD1 (6 bases). CDR3 length: 15 amino acids. Germline V gives CDR1 MNHEY, CDR2 SVGAGI. Trimming pared 6 bases from V and 3 bases from J, leaving 15 bases between. The CDR3 DNA sequence: TGTGCCAGCAGGCAACAGGGTGGATTCAATCAGCCCCAGCATTTT. Its translation is CASRQQGGFNQPQHF.

The chain carries TRBV6-5 and TRBJ1-1, with D possibly TRBD1 on 6 matching bases. Trimming stripped 6 bases from V and 7 bases from J, with 9 bases between. Germline loops: CDR1 MNHEY, CDR2 SVGAGI. The CDR3 loop spans 11 amino acids. The CDR3 here is CASRATGEAFF. DNA of the CDR3: TGTGCCAGCAGAGCGACAGGTGAAGCTTTCTTT.

The CDR3, as DNA: TGTGCCAGCAGCGGATTACAGGGACAAGAGACCCAGTACTTC. Translating it yields CASSGLQGQETQYF. This chain joins TRBV9 and TRBJ2-5, with TRBD1 as a possible D gene (6 bases). Trimming took off 3 bases at V and 2 bases at J, with 11 bases between the two ends. Per germline, CDR1 SGDLS and CDR2 YYNGEE. This CDR3 contains 14 residues.

The rearrangement links TRBV7-9 to TRBJ1-2; a possible D gene is TRBD1 (5 bases). V gave up 1 base and J gave up 11 bases, with 5 bases separating them. The germline CDR1 and CDR2 sequences are SEHNR and FQNEAQ (reference sequence). CDR3 length equals 10 residues. The CDR3 DNA reads as TGTGCCAGCAGCTTAGGACAGTACACCTTC. Translating it yields CASSLGQYTF.

The chain combines TRBV11-2 with TRBJ1-5, with TRBD1 matching over 7 bases. J lost 5 bases, V lost 4 bases, and 2 bases had no gene match. The CDR3 runs 13 residues. Germline lookup yields CDR1 SGHAT and CDR2 FQNNGV. CDR3 loop: CASSYTGDQPQHF. The CDR3 bases are TGTGCCAGCAGCTACACAGGGGATCAGCCCCAGCATTTT.